Presented here are 31 T cell receptor beta chains from one specimen sequenced in a study of CD8 T cells in Susac syndrome. Random hexamers were used to reverse transcribe an amount of about 0.45 to 1 ug RNA. Via MiXCR, TCRdb re-called the immunoSEQ multiplex PCR reads, giving one row per CDR3 protein. The table lists 200,000 to 250,000 distinct CDR3 sequences, around 93% of them singletons. The sample was CD4+ T cells from PBMCs. The receptors here all came from a human donor with multiple sclerosis.

This clonotype was detected only once. The chain employs TRBV20-1 and TRBJ2-7; 13 bases agree with TRBD2. Germline V gives CDR1 DFQATT, CDR2 SNEGSKA (reference sequence). V gave up 3 bases and J gave up 0 bases; unmatched junction bases: 11. The CDR3 has 18 amino acids. In DNA, the CDR3 is TGCAGTGCTAGGGGACTAGCGGGACACCTCGGCAGCTCCTACGAGCAGTACGTC. Its protein is CSARGLAGHLGSSYEQYV.

The chain recombines TRBV20-1 with TRBJ2-1; 9 bases line up with TRBD2. The CDR3 sequence is 14 residues long. Germline loops: CDR1 DFQATT, CDR2 SNEGSKA (reference sequence). J gave up 6 bases and V 3 bases, and 6 bases lay outside the gene matches. CDR3 in amino acids: CSASHSSGTNEQFF. The CDR3 nucleotides read TGCAGTGCTAGTCATTCTAGCGGGACCAATGAGCAGTTCTTC.

The chain carries TRBV3-1 and TRBJ2-5, with 10 bases identical to TRBD2. CDR3 length equals 18 residues. The V and J ends lost 3 bases and 4 bases, in that order; junction bases with no gene match: 14. Germline V CDR1 and CDR2: LGHDT, YNNKEL (reference sequence). CDR3 sequence: CASSHPETSGKWRETQYF. In DNA, the CDR3 is TGTGCCAGCAGCCACCCGGAAACTAGCGGGAAATGGCGAGAGACCCAGTACTTC.

CDR3 sequence (DNA): TGCAGTGCTAGAGATCCAGGGAGAGAGACCCAGTACTTC. Encoded protein: CSARDPGRETQYF. The chain is built from TRBV20-1 and TRBJ2-5; D may correspond to TRBD1 or TRBD2 (5 bases each). The CDR3 sequence is 13 residues long. V was pared by 0 bases and J by 4 bases, with 9 bases between. The germline CDR1 and CDR2 sequences are DFQATT and SNEGSKA (reference sequence).

The V gene is TRBV2, the J gene TRBJ2-1; D tentatively fits TRBD1 or TRBD2 (5 bases each). The length of the CDR3 is 16 residues. CDR1 is SNHLY and CDR2 is FYNNEI in the germline V gene. Trimming cost V 6 bases and J 5 bases, with 20 bases left between them. CDR3 sequence: CASRGLGTTVHNEQFF. CDR3 coding DNA: TGTGCCAGCAGGGGGTTGGGGACGACGGTACACAATGAGCAGTTCTTC.

The rearrangement joins TRBV5-6 to TRBJ1-1; a possible D gene is TRBD1 (6 bases). The CDR3 is 14 amino acids. Germline V CDR1 and CDR2: SGHDT, YYEEEE. V lost 3 bases and J lost 5, with 14 bases in between. CDR3 nucleotide sequence: TGTGCCAGCAGCTGGGGGCCCGGGGGTACTGAAGCTTTCTTT. This translates into CASSWGPGGTEAFF.

This clonotype appeared a single time. The V call is TRBV5-4, the J call TRBJ2-5; TRBD1 might be the D (5 bases). With 4 bases removed from V and 1 base from J, the gap between germline ends came to 11 bases. The CDR3 covers 14 residues. Germline lookup yields CDR1 SGHNT and CDR2 YYREEE (reference sequence). CDR3: CASSPAGSQETQYF. DNA for the CDR3: TGTGCCAGCAGCCCGGCAGGGTCCCAAGAGACCCAGTACTTC.

The table lists this clonotype with a few counts. One end of the junction fails to match germline, which may point to a read error. The chain recombines TRBV5-1 with TRBJ1-1; tentative D call: TRBD1 (5 bases). The CDR3 sequence is 14 residues long. CDR1 and CDR2 from the germline V gene are SGHRS and YFSETQ. In DNA form, the CDR3 reads TGTGCCAGCAGTTTAACAGGTTTGAACACTGAAGCTTTCTTT. Translated: CASSLTGLNTEAFF. Full variable domain (remainder filled in from reference TRBV5-1 and TRBJ1-1): KAGVTQTPRYLIKTRGQQVTLSCSPISGHRSVSWYQQTPGQGLQFLFEYFSETQRNKGNFPGRFSGRQFSNSRSEMNVSTLELGDSALYLCASSLTGLNTEAFFGQGTRLTVV.

The chain employs TRBV2 and TRBJ1-2, with 7 nucleotides matching TRBD1. This CDR3 comprises 14 residues. V lost 6 bases, J lost 6 bases, and 10 bases stayed unmatched. Germline V lookup: CDR1 SNHLY, CDR2 FYNNEI. The CDR3 DNA reads as TGTGCCAGCAGAAGGACAGGAGGAGGGGATGGCTACACCTTC. Its protein is CASRRTGGGDGYTF.

The chain employs TRBV2 and TRBJ2-3; 9 nucleotides align to TRBD2. The V gene end was trimmed by 4 bases and the J gene end by 4 bases; junction bases not matched to a gene: 9. Germline values: CDR1 SNHLY, CDR2 FYNNEI. The CDR3 is 16 residues long. The CDR3 here is CASSAPGLALPDTQYF. In DNA form, the CDR3 reads TGTGCCAGCAGTGCCCCGGGACTAGCTTTGCCAGATACGCAGTATTTT.

The chain links TRBV5-8 to TRBJ1-2; no reliable D call. Germline V gene lookup returns CDR1 SGHTS and CDR2 YDEGEE. CDR3 size: 15 residues. Trimming took off 4 bases at V and 4 bases at J, with 17 bases between the two ends. CDR3: CASSPGDTLSYGYTF. The CDR3 DNA is TGTGCCAGCAGCCCCGGAGATACCCTGTCCTATGGCTACACCTTC.

The J gene is TRBJ2-5, the V gene TRBV7-3; TRBD2 might be the D (5 bases). V dropped 6 bases and J dropped 6 bases, with 14 bases sitting between them. The CDR3 contains 13 residues. Germline assignment: CDR1 SGHTA and CDR2 FQGTGA. The CDR3 reads CASSSGKGKTQYF. The DNA of the CDR3 is TGTGCCAGCAGTTCCGGGAAGGGAAAGACCCAGTACTTC.

The J gene is TRBJ2-1, the V gene TRBV7-9, with D perhaps matching TRBD1 or TRBD2 (6 bases each). In germline, CDR1 is SEHNR, CDR2 FQNEAQ (reference sequence). V lost 5 bases and J 3 bases, leaving 17 bases between the germline ends. CDR3 length: 16 residues. CDR3 amino acids: CASSPSTGGGYNEQFF. CDR3 bases: TGTGCCAGCAGCCCCTCAACAGGAGGGGGCTACAATGAGCAGTTCTTC.

The chain has TRBV7-9 and TRBJ1-1; possibly TRBD1 for D (6 bases). This CDR3 is built from 17 residues. V was cut by 0 bases and J by 1 base, with 15 bases left in between. Germline CDR1 and CDR2: SEHNR and FQNEAQ (reference sequence). The CDR3 DNA is TGTGCCAGCAGCTTAGCGCAGGGACACAATACGAACACTGAAGCTTTCTTT. Protein product: CASSLAQGHNTNTEAFF.

This chain uses TRBV3-1 with TRBJ2-3, with D perhaps TRBD1 (5 bases). Germline CDR1 and CDR2: LGHDT and YNNKEL (reference sequence). This CDR3 comprises 15 residues. Trimming took 1 base from V and 2 from J, leaving 10 bases between them. The chain's CDR3 is CASSQVSGFTDTQYF. The CDR3, as DNA: TGTGCCAGCAGCCAAGTTTCAGGGTTCACAGATACGCAGTATTTT.

The rearrangement links TRBV7-9 to TRBJ1-6, with D unresolved. The CDR3 runs to 11 residues. Germline-derived CDR1 and CDR2 are SEHNR and FQNEAQ (reference sequence). Trimming shortened V by 5 bases and J by 13 bases, and 9 bases separated the two germline ends. As DNA, the CDR3 is TGTGCCAGCAGCCAAGGTCAGCCCCTCCACTTT. It is translated as CASSQGQPLHF.

The chain is built from TRBV30 and TRBJ1-5, with TRBD1 matching 8 bases. This CDR3 has 15 amino acids. Germline V gene sequence: CDR1 GTSNPN, CDR2 SVGIG (reference sequence). J gave up 6 bases and V 2 bases, and 9 bases lay outside the gene matches. CDR3 nucleotides: TGTGCCTGGAGTAGACAGGGGCGACCGGGTCAGCCCCAGCATTTT. The encoded protein is CAWSRQGRPGQPQHF.

Details on this clonotype: A read error may produce the germline difference seen at one junction end. The chain couples TRBV3-1 to TRBJ2-7; 8 bases are shared with TRBD1. This CDR3 has 15 amino acids. Germline values: CDR1 LGHDT, CDR2 YNNKEL (reference sequence). The CDR3 DNA reads TGTGCCAGCAGTCAAGATCCGCAGGGGGCTGCCGAGCAGTACTTC. Protein sequence: CASSQDPQGAAEQYF.

The V gene is TRBV25-1, the J gene TRBJ1-5; no clear D. CDR3 length equals 11 residues. CDR1 is MGHDK and CDR2 is SYGVNS in the germline V gene. Trimming removed 4 bases from V and 9 bases from J, with 7 bases in between. This CDR3 reads CASSVQGPQHF. Written as DNA, the CDR3 is TGTGCCAGCAGTGTCCAAGGGCCCCAGCATTTT.

The chain couples TRBV7-8 to TRBJ2-2; D might be TRBD1 (5 bases). V lost 11 bases and J 1 base, leaving 14 bases between the germline ends. The germline V gene has CDR1 SGHVS and CDR2 FQNEAQ. CDR3 length: 14 residues. In DNA form, the CDR3 reads TGTGCCTCCGGAATCCAGGGGAACACCGGGGAGCTGTTTTTT. This encodes CASGIQGNTGELFF.

The chain is built from TRBV29-1 and TRBJ2-2, with D perhaps matching TRBD2 (6 bases). Germline V gene lookup returns CDR1 SQVTM and CDR2 ANQGSEA. V shed 1 base and J shed 0 bases, with 12 bases lying between them. This CDR3 is built from 16 residues. The CDR3 DNA reads as TGCAGCGTTGAAGGGGGACTGTTCGCGAACACCGGGGAGCTGTTTTTT. It yields the protein CSVEGGLFANTGELFF.

The rearrangement uses TRBV14 and TRBJ2-6; 7 nucleotides match TRBD1. With V trimmed by 1 base and J by 0 bases, 9 bases remained unmatched. Germline-derived CDR1 and CDR2 are SGHDN and FVKESK. The CDR3 consists of 19 residues. The CDR3 loop reads CASSQVPQGKPSGANVLTF. The CDR3 nucleotides read TGTGCCAGCAGCCAAGTCCCACAGGGGAAACCCTCTGGGGCCAACGTCCTGACTTTC.

This chain uses TRBV30 with TRBJ1-6, with 9 nucleotides matching TRBD1. With 0 bases clipped from V and 4 bases from J, the junction kept 4 bases outside the gene matches. In germline, CDR1 is GTSNPN, CDR2 SVGIG (reference sequence). This CDR3 is built from 16 residues. The CDR3 DNA is TGTGCCTGGAGTGTACAGGGGGCGCCTTATAATTCACCCCTCCACTTT. This codes for CAWSVQGAPYNSPLHF.

The chain has TRBV29-1 and TRBJ1-1; D not certain. This CDR3 has 13 amino acids. The V gene lost 2 bases and the J gene lost 5 bases, with 12 bases spanning the gap. CDR1 SQVTM and CDR2 ANQGSEA come from the germline V gene. The CDR3 sequence is CSVEKREFTEAFF. CDR3 nucleotides: TGCAGCGTTGAAAAAAGGGAGTTTACTGAAGCTTTCTTT.

The chain combines TRBV5-1 with TRBJ2-3, with 11 positions matching TRBD2. The V gene's germline CDR1 is SGHRS and CDR2 YFSETQ. The CDR3 covers 15 residues. V lost 4 bases and J lost 2; bases outside the gene matches: 3. The CDR3: CASSVLAGATDTQYF. The CDR3 nucleotides are TGCGCCAGCAGCGTACTAGCGGGGGCCACAGATACGCAGTATTTT.

CDR3 coding DNA: TGTGCCAGCAGCCCAGGACATGGCTACGAGCAGTACGTC. Translated, it gives CASSPGHGYEQYV. The chain employs TRBV3-1 and TRBJ2-7; tentative D call: TRBD1 (5 bases). Per germline, CDR1 LGHDT and CDR2 YNNKEL (reference sequence). The CDR3 totals 13 residues. The V end lost 4 bases, the J end lost 3 bases, and 10 bases lay between the germline ends.

This clonotype was seen just once. V usage is TRBV19 and J usage is TRBJ1-5; D is perhaps TRBD1 (5 bases). The CDR3 has 15 residues. Per the germline V gene, CDR1 is LNHDA and CDR2 is SQIVND (reference sequence). Trimming left V 5 bases short and J 2 bases short, with 13 bases between. The CDR3 region has the DNA TGTGCCAGTAGTGACCAGCCAGGGCGCAATCAGCCCCAGCATTTT. It yields the protein CASSDQPGRNQPQHF.

This chain uses TRBV7-9 with TRBJ2-1; D might be TRBD2 (6 bases). The germline V and J ends were trimmed by 4 bases and 7 bases, with 11 bases remaining between them. The CDR3 length is 13 residues. Germline lookup yields CDR1 SEHNR and CDR2 FQNEAQ (reference sequence). The CDR3 sequence: CASSSWTINEQFF. The CDR3 DNA follows: TGTGCCAGCAGCTCTTGGACTATAAATGAGCAGTTCTTC.

The chain uses TRBV6-6 and TRBJ2-2; tentative D call: TRBD1 (6 bases). The CDR3 is made up of 15 amino acids. Germline loops: CDR1 MNHNY, CDR2 SVGAGI (reference sequence). The germline V and J ends were trimmed by 4 bases and 4 bases, with 13 bases remaining between them. In DNA form, the CDR3 reads TGTGCCAGCAGTTCCCCCCCCAGGGGCACCGGGGAGCTGTTTTTT. As protein: CASSSPPRGTGELFF.

The chain has TRBV29-1 and TRBJ2-6; 9 bases align to TRBD1. This CDR3 has 16 amino acids. Germline V gives CDR1 SQVTM, CDR2 ANQGSEA. With V trimmed by 4 bases and J by 0 bases, 4 bases remained unmatched. The CDR3: CSVVGTGSSGANVLTF. The CDR3 coding sequence is TGCAGCGTTGTCGGGACAGGGAGCTCTGGGGCCAACGTCCTGACTTTC.

The V gene is TRBV9, the J gene TRBJ2-1, with 7 bases aligning to TRBD2. The CDR3 extends over 16 amino acids. Unmatched junction bases numbered 7, after V lost 2 bases and J lost 2 bases. Germline CDR1 is SGDLS and CDR2 is YYNGEE. CDR3 DNA sequence: TGTGCCAGCAGCGTCGCGGCTAGCGGAGCCTACAATGAGCAGTTCTTC. Translation gives CASSVAASGAYNEQFF. Supplemented by reference TRBV9 and TRBJ2-1, the full variable domain reads DSGVTQTPKHLITATGQRVTLRCSPRSGDLSVYWYQQSLDQGLQFLIQYYNGEERAKGNILERFSAQQFPDLHSELNLSSLELGDSALYFCASSVAASGAYNEQFFGPGTRLTVL.